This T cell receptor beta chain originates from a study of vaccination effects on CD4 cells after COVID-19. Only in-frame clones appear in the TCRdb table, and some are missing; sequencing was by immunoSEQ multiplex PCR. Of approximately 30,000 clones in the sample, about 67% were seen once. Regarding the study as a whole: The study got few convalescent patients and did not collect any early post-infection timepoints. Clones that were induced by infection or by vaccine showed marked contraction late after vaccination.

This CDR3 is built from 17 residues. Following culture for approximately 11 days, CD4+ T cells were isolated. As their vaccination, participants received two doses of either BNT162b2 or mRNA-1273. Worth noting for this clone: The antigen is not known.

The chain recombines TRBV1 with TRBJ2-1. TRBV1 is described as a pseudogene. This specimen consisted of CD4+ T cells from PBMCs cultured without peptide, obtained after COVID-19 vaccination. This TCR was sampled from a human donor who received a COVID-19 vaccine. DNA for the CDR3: TGCACCAGCAGCCAAGCAGTTAGGGCCACCCACTTTGATGAGCAGTTCTTC. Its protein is CTSSQAVRATHFDEQFF.